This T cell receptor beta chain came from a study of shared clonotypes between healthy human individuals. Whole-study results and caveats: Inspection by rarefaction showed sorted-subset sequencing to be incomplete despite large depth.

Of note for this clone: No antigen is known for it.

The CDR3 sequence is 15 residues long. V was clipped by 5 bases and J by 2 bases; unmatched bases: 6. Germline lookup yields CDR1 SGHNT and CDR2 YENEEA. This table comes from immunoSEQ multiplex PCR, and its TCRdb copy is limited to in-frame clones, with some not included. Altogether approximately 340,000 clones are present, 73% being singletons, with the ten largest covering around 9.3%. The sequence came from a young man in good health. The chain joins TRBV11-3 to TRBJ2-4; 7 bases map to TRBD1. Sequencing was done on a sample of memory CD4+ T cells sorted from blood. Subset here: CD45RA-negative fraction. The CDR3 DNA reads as TGTGCCAGCAGCCCGAAACAGGGGCCCAAAAACATTCAGTACTTC. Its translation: CASSPKQGPKNIQYF. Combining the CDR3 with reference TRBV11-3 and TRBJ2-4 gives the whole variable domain EAGVVQSPRYKIIEKKQPVAFWCNPISGHNTLYWYLQNLGQGPELLIRYENEEAVDDSQLPKDRFSAERLKGVDSTLKIQPAELGDSAVYLCASSPKQGPKNIQYFGAGTRLSVL.